One sample yielded the 28 T cell receptor beta chains listed below, sequenced in a study of blood T cell repertoires in COVID-19 (dated by TCRdb to 2019 to 2021). Receptor amplification or capture employed the immunoSEQ multiplex PCR assay. The table was pulled from immuneACCESS by TCRdb, which kept in-frame rearrangements only. Such tables lose some clones; where checked, under half of the loss comes from unresolved V genes, and the rest has no known cause. Counted in this sample were approximately 72,000 clones; 75% to 90% of them appeared once. Around 40% of the sample lies in the top ten. The source material was peripheral blood. These receptors all come from an elderly woman with active or convalescent COVID-19.

J is TRBJ1-2 and V is TRBV14; 7 bases fit TRBD1. The CDR3 is 17 amino acids. Trimming cost V 4 bases and J 7 bases; bases outside gene matches: 18. CDR1 is SGHDN and CDR2 is FVKESK in the germline V gene. The CDR3 DNA reads TGTGCCAGCAGCCCTCAGGGAGGCCGGGGACAGAGGCTTGGCTACACCTTC. This sequence encodes CASSPQGGRGQRLGYTF.

This sequence joins TRBV29-1 and TRBJ2-3; D unresolved. The V gene lost 0 bases and the J gene lost 14 bases, with 6 bases spanning the gap. Germline V gene data show CDR1 as SQVTM and CDR2 as ANQGSEA. This CDR3 is built from 9 residues. DNA for the CDR3: TGCAGCGTTGAAGACCGTCCGTATTTT. Translating it yields CSVEDRPYF.

The chain uses TRBV19 and TRBJ1-2; a weak D match, TRBD1 (5 bases). Trimming pared 6 bases from V and 2 bases from J, leaving 10 bases between. There are 13 residues in the CDR3. The germline V gene encodes CDR1 LNHDA and CDR2 SQIVND (reference sequence). CDR3 region: CASRDTGNYGYTF. CDR3 bases: TGTGCCAGTAGAGACACAGGAAACTATGGCTACACCTTC.

V usage is TRBV5-1 and J usage is TRBJ1-1; possible D gene TRBD1, 6 bases. The CDR3 length is 14 residues. The V end lost 1 base, the J end lost 2 bases, and 9 bases lay between the germline ends. Looked up from germline, CDR1 is SGHRS and CDR2 is YFSETQ. For the CDR3, the DNA is TGCGCCAGCAGCTTGCTACAGGGAAACACTGAAGCTTTCTTT. Translated, it gives CASSLLQGNTEAFF. Full variable domain (missing parts from reference TRBV5-1 and TRBJ1-1): KAGVTQTPRYLIKTRGQQVTLSCSPISGHRSVSWYQQTPGQGLQFLFEYFSETQRNKGNFPGRFSGRQFSNSRSEMNVSTLELGDSALYLCASSLLQGNTEAFFGQGTRLTVV.

The rearrangement uses TRBV30 and TRBJ2-7, with 12 bases that match TRBD1. The germline V gene encodes CDR1 GTSNPN and CDR2 SVGIG (reference sequence). V was pared by 1 base and J by 2 bases, with 6 bases of the junction left unmatched. CDR3 length: 16 residues. The CDR3 spells CAWSARDRGHPYEQYF. In DNA form, the CDR3 reads TGTGCCTGGAGTGCCAGGGACAGGGGGCATCCCTACGAGCAGTACTTC. The full variable domain, in which reference TRBV30 and TRBJ2-7 provide the parts outside the CDR3, is SQTIHQWPATLVQPVGSPLSLECTVEGTSNPNLYWYRQAAGRGLQLLFYSVGIGQISSEVPQNLSASRPQDRQFILSSKKLLLSDSGFYLCAWSARDRGHPYEQYFGPGTRLTVT.

The gene calls are TRBV7-9 and TRBJ1-2; tentative D call: TRBD1 (5 bases). Between the trimmed V and J ends, which lost 1 base and 6 bases, there was a span of 9 bases. The germline V gene has CDR1 SEHNR and CDR2 FQNEAQ (reference sequence). The CDR3 is 13 amino acids. The CDR3 DNA follows: TGTGCCAGCAGCTTAGAACAACAGGATGGCTACACCTTC. It translates to CASSLEQQDGYTF.

The chain carries TRBV5-1 and TRBJ2-1; 10 nucleotides match TRBD2. The CDR3 contains 15 residues. Germline V CDR1 and CDR2: SGHRS, YFSETQ. Trimming cost V 3 bases and J 4 bases; bases outside gene matches: 4. The CDR3 DNA sequence: TGCGCCAGCAGCTGGGCTAGCGGGGGTTACAATGAGCAGTTCTTC. It yields the protein CASSWASGGYNEQFF. The full variable domain, with the rest looked up from reference TRBV5-1 and TRBJ2-1, is KAGVTQTPRYLIKTRGQQVTLSCSPISGHRSVSWYQQTPGQGLQFLFEYFSETQRNKGNFPGRFSGRQFSNSRSEMNVSTLELGDSALYLCASSWASGGYNEQFFGPGTRLTVL.

The rearrangement joins TRBV5-1 to TRBJ2-7, with TRBD1 as a possible D gene (5 bases). Germline CDR1 and CDR2: SGHRS and YFSETQ. V lost 4 bases, J lost 5 bases, and 16 bases lay in between. This CDR3 has 14 residues. The CDR3 sequence: CASSPQVSRDEQYF. The CDR3 nucleotides read TGCGCCAGCAGCCCACAGGTATCCCGTGACGAGCAGTACTTC.

This chain joins TRBV12-3 or TRBV12-4 and TRBJ2-1; maybe TRBD2 (5 bases). V was trimmed by 6 bases and J by 9 bases, leaving 12 bases between them. This CDR3 region has 12 residues. In nucleotides, the CDR3 is TGTGCCAGCAGCAGGTTAGGGAGTGAGCAGTTCTTC. This codes for CASSRLGSEQFF.

The gene calls are TRBV5-1 and TRBJ2-5, with 12 nucleotides matching TRBD2. The CDR3 is 15 amino acids. CDR1 SGHRS and CDR2 YFSETQ come from the germline V gene. Trimming took 2 bases from V and 5 from J; bases not matched to a gene: 4. Here the CDR3 DNA reads TGCGCCAGCAGCTTAGCAGGGACTAGCGGGGAGACCCAGTACTTC. Translated: CASSLAGTSGETQYF. Full variable domain (outside the CDR3, taken from reference TRBV5-1 and TRBJ2-5): KAGVTQTPRYLIKTRGQQVTLSCSPISGHRSVSWYQQTPGQGLQFLFEYFSETQRNKGNFPGRFSGRQFSNSRSEMNVSTLELGDSALYLCASSLAGTSGETQYFGPGTRLLVL.

This clone was counted a few times. The chain joins TRBV5-1 to TRBJ2-3, with TRBD2 identical over 12 bases. CDR1 is SGHRS and CDR2 is YFSETQ in the germline V gene. This CDR3 is 18 amino acids long. Losses at the gene ends were 0 bases for V and 2 bases for J; bases not matched to a gene: 7. The CDR3, as DNA: TGCGCCAGCAGCTTGGAAGCGCCTAGCGGGGGGGCCACAGATACGCAGTATTTT. This sequence encodes CASSLEAPSGGATDTQYF.

V usage is TRBV3-1 (or the pseudogene TRBV3-2) and J usage is TRBJ1-6; tentative D call: TRBD1 (5 bases). The CDR3 runs 16 residues. V was clipped by 1 base and J by 7 bases, with 14 bases between them. The V gene's germline CDR1 is LGHDT and CDR2 YNNKEL (reference sequence). CDR3 nucleotide sequence: TGTGCCAGCAGCCAAGTCCCCGAGACAGAGAATTCACCCCTCCACTTT. Its protein product is CASSQVPETENSPLHF.

This chain joins TRBV3-1 (or the pseudogene TRBV3-2) and TRBJ2-5; 9 bases line up with TRBD2. The CDR3 loop spans 15 amino acids. CDR1 and CDR2 (germline): LGHDT, YNNKEL (reference sequence). Trimming at V came to 4 bases and at J to 1 base, leaving 4 bases not matched to a gene. The CDR3 DNA reads TGTGCCAGCAGCCCGAGCGGGGGGCTCCAAGAGACCCAGTACTTC. Protein: CASSPSGGLQETQYF.

The V call is TRBV6-2 or TRBV6-3, the J call TRBJ1-2; 9 nucleotides agree with TRBD1. Germline V gene data show CDR1 as MNHEY and CDR2 as SVGEGT. CDR3 length: 14 amino acids. With V trimmed by 0 bases and J by 12 bases, 8 bases remained unmatched. CDR3 coding DNA: TGTGCCAGCAGTTACTCGGGGACAGGGACCGTCGACACCTTC. Translated: CASSYSGTGTVDTF.

This clone has a single count. This chain joins TRBV5-1 and TRBJ2-5, with 14 bases matching TRBD2. CDR3 length: 17 amino acids. Per germline, CDR1 SGHRS and CDR2 YFSETQ. J gave up 3 bases and V 2 bases, and 6 bases lay outside the gene matches. The CDR3 here is CASSFGLAGGNEETQYF. CDR3 coding DNA: TGCGCCAGCAGCTTTGGACTAGCGGGGGGAAACGAAGAGACCCAGTACTTC.

V gene TRBV7-2 combines with J gene TRBJ2-3, with 11 bases aligning to TRBD2. V lost 2 bases to trimming and J lost 6 bases; unmatched junction nucleotides: 7. The CDR3 sequence is 16 residues long. Germline assignment: CDR1 SGHTA and CDR2 FQGNSA. The CDR3 is CASSLLAGGSIDTQYF. CDR3 in DNA: TGTGCCAGCAGCTTATTAGCGGGGGGGTCCATTGATACGCAGTATTTT.

The chain links TRBV29-1 to TRBJ2-1; D possibly corresponds to TRBD1 (7 bases). The CDR3 loop spans 15 amino acids. Per the germline V gene, CDR1 is SQVTM and CDR2 is ANQGSEA. Trimming left V 7 bases short and J 2 bases short, with 18 bases between. The CDR3 sequence is CSARSGGGAYNEQFF. In DNA, the CDR3 is TGCAGCGCCCGCTCAGGGGGAGGAGCCTACAATGAGCAGTTCTTC.

V is TRBV6-5 and J is TRBJ2-5, with 13 nucleotides matching TRBD2. Germline V gene data show CDR1 as MNHEY and CDR2 as SVGAGI. J lost 1 base, V lost 6 bases, and 2 bases had no gene match. This CDR3 spans 15 amino acids. CDR3 protein: CASRRLAGGQETQYF. CDR3 DNA sequence: TGTGCCAGCAGGAGACTAGCGGGGGGCCAAGAGACCCAGTACTTC.

This clone showed up just once. The rearrangement links TRBV6-6 to TRBJ1-1; maybe TRBD1 (6 bases). Per germline, CDR1 MNHNY and CDR2 SVGAGI (reference sequence). V lost 11 bases and J lost 0, with 19 bases in between. The CDR3 consists of 15 residues. In DNA form, the CDR3 reads TGTGCCCGCTTGGGGGCAGAGTTATTGAACACTGAAGCTTTCTTT. It translates to CARLGAELLNTEAFF.

V usage is TRBV6-6 and J usage is TRBJ1-6; possibly TRBD1 for D (5 bases). Per germline, CDR1 MNHNY and CDR2 SVGAGI (reference sequence). CDR3 size: 15 residues. The V and J ends lost 5 bases and 11 bases respectively, with 19 bases between them. The CDR3 loop is CASSQQDAPDPPLHF. As DNA, the CDR3 is TGTGCCAGCAGTCAACAGGATGCCCCGGACCCACCCCTCCACTTT.

The chain has TRBV6-2 or TRBV6-3 and TRBJ2-2, with D perhaps matching TRBD1 (5 bases). V lost 5 bases and J lost 1, with 11 bases in between. This CDR3 is built from 15 residues. Germline-derived CDR1 and CDR2 are MNHEY and SVGEGT. The CDR3 DNA is TGTGCCAGCAGTCGGTGGACACTGAACACCGGGGAGCTGTTTTTT. Translating gives CASSRWTLNTGELFF.

J is TRBJ2-5 and V is TRBV10-3, with 8 bases aligning to TRBD2. V lost 3 bases and J lost 2; bases outside the gene matches: 14. The germline CDR1 and CDR2 sequences are ENHRY and SYGVKD. This CDR3 region has 18 residues. Written as DNA, the CDR3 is TGTGCCATCAGTGACCCCCTAGGTGTCTCGGGGGGGCAAGAGACCCAGTACTTC. This translates into CAISDPLGVSGGQETQYF.

The rearrangement links TRBV6-1 to TRBJ1-5; 10 nucleotides align to TRBD1. This CDR3 spans 16 amino acids. V dropped 4 bases and J dropped 6; count of bases not matched to a gene: 9. Looked up from germline, CDR1 is MNHNS and CDR2 is SASEGT. The CDR3 sequence: CASSGTGTGAGQPQHF. CDR3 in DNA: TGTGCCAGCAGTGGCACCGGGACAGGGGCAGGTCAGCCCCAGCATTTT.

This clone was seen a few times. The rearrangement joins TRBV27 to TRBJ2-1; no firm D call. Germline CDR1 reads MNHEY; CDR2 reads SMNVEV (reference sequence). This CDR3 region has 15 residues. The germline V and J ends were trimmed by 3 bases and 6 bases, with 15 bases remaining between them. The DNA of the CDR3 is TGTGCCAGCAGTTTGGTCCCTCAGGTCTCCAATGAGCAGTTCTTC. This encodes CASSLVPQVSNEQFF.

The chain recombines TRBV28 with TRBJ1-3; 8 positions match TRBD1. Germline values: CDR1 MDHEN, CDR2 SYDVKM. With V trimmed by 4 bases and J by 0 bases, 11 bases remained unmatched. The CDR3 spans 18 residues. The CDR3 region is CASSSPSGGPSSGNTIYF. The CDR3, as DNA: TGTGCCAGCAGTTCCCCTTCAGGGGGCCCGAGCTCTGGAAACACCATATATTTT. Combining the CDR3 with reference TRBV28 and TRBJ1-3 gives the whole variable domain DVKVTQSSRYLVKRTGEKVFLECVQDMDHENMFWYRQDPGLGLRLIYFSYDVKMKEKGDIPEGYSVSREKKERFSLILESASTNQTSMYLCASSSPSGGPSSGNTIYFGEGSWLTVV.

The V call is TRBV6-6, the J call TRBJ1-6, with D perhaps TRBD1 (5 bases). The V gene lost 8 bases and the J gene lost 7 bases, with 18 bases spanning the gap. CDR1 is MNHNY and CDR2 is SVGAGI in the germline V gene (reference sequence). The CDR3 is 15 residues long. The CDR3 region is CASSSLNRQNSPLHF. As DNA, the CDR3 is TGTGCCAGCTCCTCCCTGAACAGACAGAATTCACCCCTCCACTTT.

V gene TRBV2 combines with J gene TRBJ2-5; D call uncertain. The CDR3 sequence is 13 residues long. Germline V gives CDR1 SNHLY, CDR2 FYNNEI. V gave up 7 bases and J gave up 0 bases, with 9 bases separating them. CDR3 in DNA: TGTGCCAGCACGGTCCTCCACCAAGAGACCCAGTACTTC. Translated: CASTVLHQETQYF.

The chain has TRBV5-1 and TRBJ2-5; 7 bases map to TRBD1. Per the germline V gene, CDR1 is SGHRS and CDR2 is YFSETQ. The CDR3 is 13 amino acids. The junction had 5 bases not matched to a gene; V was cut back by 4 bases and J by 5 bases. The CDR3 DNA sequence: TGCGCCAGCAGCAACCTACAGGGGGAGACCCAGTACTTC. Protein: CASSNLQGETQYF.